This T cell receptor (beta chain) was observed in a study of vaccination and CD4 T cells after COVID-19. Study at large: The interval from dose two to post-vaccine sampling had a median of approximately 70 days, and it ranged from 14 to 241.

Treatment noted: approximately nine-day PBMC culture with coronavirus spike peptide pools or control peptides (ViraFEST assay). Using peptide pools, antigen-specific T cells were expanded in ViraFEST before TCRs were sequenced. Trimming left V 0 bases short and J 5 bases short, with 19 bases between. The CDR3 consists of 16 residues. Germline lookup yields CDR1 DFQATT and CDR2 SNEGSKA (reference sequence). Sequencing of cultured CD4+ T cell DNA used the Oncomine TCR Beta short-read assay. TCRdb fed the PCR reads into MiXCR, producing one record per CDR3 protein. The sample records over 10,000 distinct CDR3 sequences, 35% being singletons. This clonotype has more than one count but fewer than ten. The target antigen is unknown.

The rearrangement links TRBV20-1 to TRBJ1-1, with D tentatively TRBD1 (6 bases). Sequenced sample: CD4+ T cells from blood, cultured in vitro. The origin of this receptor is a human donor who had recovered from COVID-19. This CDR3 is CSARDPFQGMSTEAFF. CDR3 sequence (DNA): TGCAGTGCTAGAGATCCCTTCCAGGGGATGTCGACTGAAGCTTTCTTT.